The rows below give T cell receptor beta chains drawn from one sample of a study of vaccination and CD4 T cells after COVID-19. One entry per CDR3 protein, called by TCRdb with MiXCR from the PCR reads. This table has around 22,000 distinct CDR3 sequences, over 25% appearing once. Their antigens are not known. The sample was cultured CD4+ T cells from blood. Every receptor here comes from a human donor with COVID-19. Both conserved end residues are trimmed from each CDR3. Clone sizes are given selectively: once, few, many, or a class where the clone is expanded.

cdr3_length	j_call	v_call	clone_size	cdr3_aa
14	TRBJ2-2	TRBV11-2	.	ASSRDRGPNTGELF
12	TRBJ2-7	TRBV4-2	.	ASSQGQGTYEQY
13	TRBJ2-6	TRBV28	.	ASRVGATGANVLT
12	TRBJ1-6	TRBV6-1	few	ASSTGFGAKPLH
11	TRBJ1-1	TRBV5-4	few	ASGEASNTEAF
14	TRBJ1-3	TRBV6-1	few	ASSTGTGASGNTIY
11	TRBJ1-1	TRBV2	.	ANSSGQNTEAF
13	TRBJ1-1	TRBV12-3/TRBV12-4	.	ASSRPGTAVNEAF
13	TRBJ2-3	TRBV20-1	few	SARDLSQSTDTQY
13	TRBJ2-2	TRBV11-1	few	ASSPRTGNTGELF
12	TRBJ2-5	TRBV28	once	ASSSGGSGETQY
13	TRBJ1-4	TRBV19	.	ASSRPRQGNEKLF
13	TRBJ2-1	TRBV20-1	.	SARGTGTPYNEQF
14	TRBJ1-2	TRBV20-1	medium-sized	SARVPKNDGAYGYT
12	TRBJ1-2	TRBV4-3	.	ASSHQTGDYGHT
13	TRBJ1-1	TRBV7-2	.	ASSQEVTRLTEAF
12	TRBJ1-5	TRBV28	.	ASSRDSSNQPQH
10	TRBJ2-2	TRBV20-1	.	SAETRTGELF
10	TRBJ1-4	TRBV7-2	few	ASSLLGGSLF
11	TRBJ2-5	TRBV20-1	.	SARDSVQETQY
15	TRBJ2-3	TRBV24-1	.	ATSDVASGVGTDTQY
14	TRBJ2-5	TRBV7-2	.	ASTRGRGGQQETQY
11	TRBJ2-5	TRBV20-1	.	SARESGIYTQY
12	TRBJ1-1	TRBV19	.	ASSIVGGNTEAF
14	TRBJ1-5	TRBV5-5	few	ASSLVFGRGNQPQH
14	TRBJ1-6	TRBV15	.	ATSRDPGRGDSPLH
11	TRBJ1-2	TRBV2	few	ASSVTGVNGYT
12	TRBJ2-5	TRBV11-1	.	ASSLSRSQETQY
10	TRBJ1-1	TRBV7-2	few	ASSLVMAEAF
15	TRBJ2-7	TRBV20-1	.	SAREVSGGLSSYEQY
11	TRBJ1-1	TRBV6-1	few	ASSPTGGLKAF
13	TRBJ1-1	TRBV19	.	ASSIGAGLNTEAF
12	TRBJ1-5	TRBV27	.	ASSLPGSNQPQH
12	TRBJ2-7	TRBV6-2/TRBV6-3	.	ASRQGGGAAEQY
14	TRBJ1-1	TRBV6-1	.	ASTAWRGQGIPEAF
15	TRBJ2-1	TRBV20-1	.	SARDLPLAGAFGEQF
11	TRBJ2-7	TRBV11-2	.	ASSLAEGYEQY
14	TRBJ1-5	TRBV19	.	ASSSLRTGDNQPQH
10	TRBJ2-3	TRBV15	.	ATSQGTNTQY
10	TRBJ2-1	TRBV7-9	.	ASSFGQNEQF
15	TRBJ2-3	TRBV9	.	ASSPGLAGTSTDTQY
12	TRBJ1-1	TRBV6-5	.	ASSYSGRDTEAF
11	TRBJ1-3	TRBV7-2	.	ASSNRGGNTIY
13	TRBJ1-2	TRBV15	.	ATSRDHGGYCGYT
12	TRBJ2-7	TRBV6-1	.	ASRRRPGAHEQY
13	TRBJ2-3	TRBV20-1	few	SARDTRGRTDTQY
14	TRBJ1-2	TRBV27	.	ASSLSQGGGGYGYT
13	TRBJ1-6	TRBV6-1	few	ASNVRGSYNSPLH
13	TRBJ2-7	TRBV4-3	.	ASSQDFYSFYEQY
15	TRBJ2-1	TRBV27	.	ASSGLAGGSSYNEQF
11	TRBJ1-2	TRBV20-1	few	SASLLGTAGYT
10	TRBJ2-7	TRBV6-2/TRBV6-3	.	ASGEPTYEQY
12	TRBJ1-5	TRBV6-1	few	ASSENRVNQPQH
11	TRBJ2-2	TRBV14	.	ASSLGYTGELF
14	TRBJ2-5	TRBV15	few	ATSTRTGGTQETQY
12	TRBJ2-7	TRBV2	.	ASSERAGLDEQY
15	TRBJ1-6	TRBV7-2	few	ASSRGGRIANNSPLH
12	TRBJ2-5	TRBV5-1	.	ASSFSGTPETQY
13	TRBJ1-6	TRBV14	.	ASSHQSKQGAPLH